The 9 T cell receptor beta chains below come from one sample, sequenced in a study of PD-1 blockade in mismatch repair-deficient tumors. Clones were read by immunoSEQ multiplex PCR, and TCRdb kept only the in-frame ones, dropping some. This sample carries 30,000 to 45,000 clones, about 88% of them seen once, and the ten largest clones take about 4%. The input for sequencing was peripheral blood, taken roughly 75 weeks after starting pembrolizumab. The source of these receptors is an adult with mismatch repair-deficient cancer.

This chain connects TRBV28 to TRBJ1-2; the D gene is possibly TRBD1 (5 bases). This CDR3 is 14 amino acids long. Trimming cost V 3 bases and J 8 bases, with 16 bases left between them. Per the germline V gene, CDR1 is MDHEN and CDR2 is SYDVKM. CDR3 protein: CASSFSGEGYGYTF. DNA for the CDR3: TGTGCCAGCAGTTTCTCGGGGGAGGGGTACGGCTACACCTTC.

CDR3 protein: CASSYGQGPLDTQYF. In DNA form, the CDR3 reads TGTGCCAGCAGTTACGGGCAGGGGCCCCTCGATACGCAGTATTTT. The chain joins TRBV6-5 to TRBJ2-3; D is perhaps TRBD1 (6 bases). Trimming removed 2 bases from V and 6 bases from J, with 15 bases in between. CDR1 is MNHEY, CDR2 SVGAGI, per germline. This CDR3 contains 15 residues.

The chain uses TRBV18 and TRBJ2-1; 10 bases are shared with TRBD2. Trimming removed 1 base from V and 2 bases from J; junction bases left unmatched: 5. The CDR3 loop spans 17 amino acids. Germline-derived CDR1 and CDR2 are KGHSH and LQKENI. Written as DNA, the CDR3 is TGTGCCAGCTCACCACGGAGGCTAGCGGGAGCCTACAATGAGCAGTTCTTC. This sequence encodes CASSPRRLAGAYNEQFF.

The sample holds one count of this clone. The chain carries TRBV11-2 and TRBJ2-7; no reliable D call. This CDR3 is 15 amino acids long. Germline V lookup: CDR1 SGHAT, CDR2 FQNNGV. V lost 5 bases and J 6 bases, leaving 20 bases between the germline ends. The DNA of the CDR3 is TGTGCCAGCAGCCCACTCACGAGTACCAGGCGCGAGCAGTACTTC. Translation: CASSPLTSTRREQYF. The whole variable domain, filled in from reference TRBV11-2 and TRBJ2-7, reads EAGVAQSPRYKIIEKRQSVAFWCNPISGHATLYWYQQILGQGPKLLIQFQNNGVVDDSQLPKDRFSAERLKGVDSTLKIQPAKLEDSAVYLCASSPLTSTRREQYFGPGTRLTVT.

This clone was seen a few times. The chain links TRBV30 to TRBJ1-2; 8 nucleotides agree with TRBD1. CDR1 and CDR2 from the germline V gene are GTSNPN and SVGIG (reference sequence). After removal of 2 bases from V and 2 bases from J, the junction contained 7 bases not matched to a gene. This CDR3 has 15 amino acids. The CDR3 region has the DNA TGTGCCTGGAGTACCCCCAGGACAGGGAACTATGGCTACACCTTC. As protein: CAWSTPRTGNYGYTF.

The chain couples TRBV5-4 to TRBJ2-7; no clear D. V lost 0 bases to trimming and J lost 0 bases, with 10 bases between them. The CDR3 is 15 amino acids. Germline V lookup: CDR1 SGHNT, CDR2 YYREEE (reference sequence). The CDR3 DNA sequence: TGTGCCAGCAGCTTGGGGTCCGGCTCCTCCTACGAGCAGTACTTC. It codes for CASSLGSGSSYEQYF.

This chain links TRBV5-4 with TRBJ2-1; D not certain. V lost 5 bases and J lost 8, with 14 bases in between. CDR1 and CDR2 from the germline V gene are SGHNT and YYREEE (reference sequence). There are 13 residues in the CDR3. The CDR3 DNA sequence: TGTGCCAGCAGGATGGACGGCTGGGATGAGCAGTTCTTC. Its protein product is CASRMDGWDEQFF.

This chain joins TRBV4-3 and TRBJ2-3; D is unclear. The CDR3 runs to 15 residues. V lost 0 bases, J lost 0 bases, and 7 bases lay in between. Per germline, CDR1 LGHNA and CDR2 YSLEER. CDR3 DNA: TGCGCCAGCAGCCAAGATTTGGCTAGCACAGATACGCAGTATTTT. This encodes CASSQDLASTDTQYF.

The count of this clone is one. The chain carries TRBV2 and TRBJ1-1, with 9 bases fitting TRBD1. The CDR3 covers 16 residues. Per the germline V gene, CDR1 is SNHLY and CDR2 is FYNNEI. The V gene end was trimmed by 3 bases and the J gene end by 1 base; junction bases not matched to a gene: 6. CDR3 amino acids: CASSDTQQGANTEAFF. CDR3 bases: TGTGCCAGCAGTGACACCCAACAGGGGGCGAACACTGAAGCTTTCTTT.